This is a list of T cell receptor beta chains from one sample in a study of blood T cell repertoires in COVID-19. The method was immunoSEQ multiplex PCR; TCRdb's version includes in-frame clones alone and lacks a portion of them. Among 85,000 to 90,000 clones, 89% were seen once, and the ten largest hold approximately 5.2%. The sequenced material came from peripheral blood. The receptor source for this set is a woman older than 75 with active COVID-19. Each CDR3 is given with its conserved first and last residue. D genes are given only for firm matches. Part of the rows lack a size; the others show once, few, many or a class for expanded clones.

>.|.|TRBJ2-7|TRBV7-8
TGTGCCAGCAGCTTAGCGATTCCTTCACGACGGAGCTCCTACGAGCAGTACTTC
CASSLAIPSRRSSYEQYF
>.|.|TRBJ2-5|TRBV7-2
TGTGCCAGCAGCTCGCCTCGTACCACGGGGAGAGCGACCCAGTACTTC
CASSSPRTTGRATQYF
>TRBD2|.|TRBJ2-7|TRBV19
TGTGCCAGTAGATACACTAGCGGAGCCTCCTACGAGCAGTACTTC
CASRYTSGASYEQYF
>.|.|TRBJ2-2|TRBV28
TGTGCCAGCAGTTTATCGACTAGAACTGGGGAGCTGTTTTTT
CASSLSTRTGELFF
>TRBD1|.|TRBJ1-6|TRBV3-1/TRBV3-2
TGTGCCAGCAGACCGGGACAGGGGATAGGTTCACCCCTCCACTTT
CASRPGQGIGSPLHF
>TRBD2|.|TRBJ2-3|TRBV18
TGTGCCAGCTCACTTGGTACTAGCGGGTTCACAGATACGCAGTATTTT
CASSLGTSGFTDTQYF
>TRBD2|.|TRBJ2-3|TRBV24-1
TGTGCCACCAGTGACGCACGACTAGCGGGAGCCGCAGATACGCAGTATTTT
CATSDARLAGAADTQYF
>TRBD1|.|TRBJ2-5|TRBV5-8
TGTGCCAGCAGCTTGGGACAGGGAAGCAGGGAGACCCAGTACTTC
CASSLGQGSRETQYF
>TRBD2|.|TRBJ2-2|TRBV6-2/TRBV6-3
TGTGCCAGCAGTTATGGGGGGGCCGGGGAGCTGTTTTTT
CASSYGGAGELFF
>.|.|TRBJ2-7|TRBV28
TGTGCCAGCAGAACAGGCTCCTACGAGCAGTACTTC
CASRTGSYEQYF
>.|.|TRBJ2-2|TRBV7-8
TGTGCCAGCAGCTTAGATGGGCCCCACGGCGGGGAGCTGTTTTTT
CASSLDGPHGGELFF
>.|few|TRBJ2-1|TRBV7-2
TGTGCCAGCAGCGCCAACAGGGAGAATGAGCAGTTCTTC
CASSANRENEQFF
>.|.|TRBJ1-5|TRBV18
TGTGCCAGCTCACCAAGTAGGTCTGCCAGACAAGGCAATCAGCCCCAGCATTTT
CASSPSRSARQGNQPQHF
>.|.|TRBJ2-7|TRBV7-8
TGTGCCAGCAGCAACAGGCTCCGTGGGTCCTACGAGCAGTACTTC
CASSNRLRGSYEQYF
>.|few|TRBJ2-1|TRBV2
TGTGCCAGCTTGCGGACGACGGGGAATGAGCAGTTCTTC
CASLRTTGNEQFF
>.|.|TRBJ1-1|TRBV5-6
TGTGCCAGCAGCTTGGCCCAGGGGCGGGGGACTGAAGCTTTCTTT
CASSLAQGRGTEAFF
>.|.|TRBJ2-3|TRBV4-3
TGCGCCAGCAGCCAAGCCTACCGACAGGGGAGGGCCACAGATACGCAGTATTTT
CASSQAYRQGRATDTQYF
>TRBD2|.|TRBJ2-7|TRBV4-1
TGCGCCAGCAGCCCCGGACTAGCGCATTTATACGAGCAGTACTTC
CASSPGLAHLYEQYF
>.|.|TRBJ2-3|TRBV9
TGTGCCAGCAGCGTAGGCCTACCAATCACAGATACGCAGTATTTT
CASSVGLPITDTQYF
>TRBD1|few|TRBJ1-5|TRBV24-1
TGTGCCACCAGTGATCCCGGACAGGGGAGTCAGCCCCAGCATTTT
CATSDPGQGSQPQHF
>.|.|TRBJ2-7|TRBV28
TGTGCCAGCATCAAACCCGGGGAGGTGTACGAGCAGTACTTC
CASIKPGEVYEQYF
>.|.|TRBJ1-2|TRBV15
TGTGCCACCAGTGAGGCAGGGTATGGCTACACCTTC
CATSEAGYGYTF
>TRBD2|.|TRBJ2-3|TRBV4-1
TGCGCCAGCAGCCTCCAGATAGCGGGATCGAGCACAGATACGCAGTATTTT
CASSLQIAGSSTDTQYF
>.|.|TRBJ1-4|TRBV4-2
TGTGCCAGCAGCCAAGTGGCGCCGGGAAGGATGGATGAAAAACTGTTTTTT
CASSQVAPGRMDEKLFF
>TRBD2|.|TRBJ2-2|TRBV10-3
TGTGCCATCAGAGGGACTAGCGGGAGAAGCCGGAACACCGGGGAGCTGTTTTTT
CAIRGTSGRSRNTGELFF
>TRBD1|.|TRBJ2-7|TRBV27
TGTGCCAGCAGTACCGGGACAGGGGGGTCCTACGAGCAGTACTTC
CASSTGTGGSYEQYF
>.|.|TRBJ2-3|TRBV5-4
TGTGCCAGCAGCTTAGTTACTCCTAGCACAGATACGCAGTATTTT
CASSLVTPSTDTQYF
>.|.|TRBJ1-1|TRBV25-1
TGTGCCAGCAGTTCAGCCCTAGGTCGGACTGAAGCTTTCTTT
CASSSALGRTEAFF
>.|.|TRBJ1-4|TRBV19
TGTGCCAGTACGTTGGGCCACCGGTCTGAAAAACTGTTTTTT
CASTLGHRSEKLFF
>.|.|TRBJ1-2|TRBV2
TGTGCCAGCAGTGGACAGATCTATGGCTACACCTTC
CASSGQIYGYTF
>.|.|TRBJ2-7|TRBV12-3/TRBV12-4
TGTGCCAGCAGTTTGACAGCCTACGAGCAGTACTTC
CASSLTAYEQYF
>.|.|TRBJ2-5|TRBV5-1
TGCGCCAGCAGCTTGGCCGAGCAGGGTGGGACCCAGTACTTC
CASSLAEQGGTQYF
>TRBD2|.|TRBJ2-5|TRBV10-2
TGCGCCAGCAGGTCTAGCGGGAGGGGAGAGACCCAGTACTTC
CASRSSGRGETQYF
>TRBD2|.|TRBJ2-2|TRBV7-2
TGTGCCAGCAGCCTACAGACTAGCGATACCGGGGAGCTGTTTTTT
CASSLQTSDTGELFF
>TRBD1|once|TRBJ2-3|TRBV5-1
TGCGCCAGCAGCATAAGGACAGGCAGGGTACCCAACCCAACAGATACGCAGTATTTT
CASSIRTGRVPNPTDTQYF
>.|once|TRBJ2-6|TRBV7-3
TGTGCCAGCAGCTTGGGGGGCTCTGGGGCCAACGTCCTGACTTTC
CASSLGGSGANVLTF
>TRBD1|.|TRBJ1-1|TRBV28
TGTGCCAGCAGAGGGTTGGACAGGGAGTATTCTGAAGCTTTCTTT
CASRGLDREYSEAFF
>TRBD1|.|TRBJ1-2|TRBV13
TGTGCCAGCAGCTCGATCAGGGGGCATGGCTACACCTTC
CASSSIRGHGYTF
>.|.|TRBJ2-3|TRBV11-2
TGTGCCAGCAGCTTAATGGCGGGGAGCACAGATACGCAGTATTTT
CASSLMAGSTDTQYF
>.|.|TRBJ2-3|TRBV9
TGTGCCAGCAGCGTAGGGGGCTTCTCCACAGATACGCAGTATTTT
CASSVGGFSTDTQYF
>.|.|TRBJ2-7|TRBV18
TGTGCCAGCTCACCTACTGGCTCCTACGAGCAGTACTTC
CASSPTGSYEQYF
>TRBD2|once|TRBJ2-7|TRBV14
TGTGCCAGCAGCCAGGGACTAGCGGGAGGGACATACGAGCAGTACTTC
CASSQGLAGGTYEQYF
>.|.|TRBJ2-5|TRBV5-4
TGTGCCAGCACCTCGCCCGCTGGAGACGTCGAGACCCAGTACTTC
CASTSPAGDVETQYF
>TRBD1|.|TRBJ2-1|TRBV19
TGTGCCAGTAGTTCAGGGGGCCATGAGCAGTTCTTC
CASSSGGHEQFF
>.|.|TRBJ2-7|TRBV6-5
TGTGCCAGCTGGAACTATCCCCCTGAGCAGTACTTC
CASWNYPPEQYF
>.|.|TRBJ1-5|TRBV19
TGTGCCAGTAGTGCCCAAGGACACCCCGGCGATCAGCCCCAGCATTTT
CASSAQGHPGDQPQHF
>.|.|TRBJ2-7|TRBV7-9
TGTGCCAGCAGCTTAGCGGCCAGCTACGAGCAGTACTTC
CASSLAASYEQYF
>TRBD2|.|TRBJ2-3|TRBV4-2
TGTGCCAGCAGCCAAGCAAGCGGGAGTGCAGATACGCAGTATTTT
CASSQASGSADTQYF
>TRBD2|.|TRBJ2-5|TRBV7-2
TGTGCCAGCAGCTTCGGGACTAGAGAGGGGGAGACCCAGTACTTC
CASSFGTREGETQYF
>.|.|TRBJ2-2|TRBV19
TGTGCCAGTCAGCGCGTACGCGACACCGGGGAGCTGTTTTTT
CASQRVRDTGELFF
>TRBD2|.|TRBJ2-1|TRBV28
TGTGCCAGCAGTTCTCTCATAGCGGGAGTAAGTTACAATGAGCAGTTCTTC
CASSSLIAGVSYNEQFF